A single T cell receptor beta chain is shown here with its context. Antigen unknown. For ophthalmopathy patients, the Clinical Activity Score was at least 3 and the NOSPECS grade at least 4; duration was under 3 months. Germline V gives CDR1 LGHNA, CDR2 YNFKEQ. The junction had 9 bases not matched to a gene; V was cut back by 3 bases and J by 7 bases. CDR3 length equals 16 residues. The data stem from a study of T cells in Graves' hyperthyroidism and ophthalmopathy. Study-level points and caveats: Blood samples included most of the expanded thyroid clonotypes exceeding 0.001. Stable hyperthyroidism was told apart from ophthalmopathy by a model built on 13 V-J features.

Researchers amplified the TCR beta CDR3 regions from RNA transcripts. RT-PCR in the first round (using the HTBI primer set) targeted the TCR CDR3. TCRdb reprocessed the multiplex PCR reads via MiXCR and lists one record per CDR3 protein. Seen here are about 640,000 distinct CDR3 sequences, around 21% observed once, and the top ten hold more than 30%. V gene TRBV4-2 combines with J gene TRBJ2-1; 10 positions agree with TRBD2. The sequencing input was blood. This receptor was obtained from a man aged 25-45 years with Graves' ophthalmopathy. In DNA form, the CDR3 reads TGTGCCAGCAGCCAGTGGCTAGCGGGAGTGGGGAATGAGCAGTTCTTC. It specifies CASSQWLAGVGNEQFF.